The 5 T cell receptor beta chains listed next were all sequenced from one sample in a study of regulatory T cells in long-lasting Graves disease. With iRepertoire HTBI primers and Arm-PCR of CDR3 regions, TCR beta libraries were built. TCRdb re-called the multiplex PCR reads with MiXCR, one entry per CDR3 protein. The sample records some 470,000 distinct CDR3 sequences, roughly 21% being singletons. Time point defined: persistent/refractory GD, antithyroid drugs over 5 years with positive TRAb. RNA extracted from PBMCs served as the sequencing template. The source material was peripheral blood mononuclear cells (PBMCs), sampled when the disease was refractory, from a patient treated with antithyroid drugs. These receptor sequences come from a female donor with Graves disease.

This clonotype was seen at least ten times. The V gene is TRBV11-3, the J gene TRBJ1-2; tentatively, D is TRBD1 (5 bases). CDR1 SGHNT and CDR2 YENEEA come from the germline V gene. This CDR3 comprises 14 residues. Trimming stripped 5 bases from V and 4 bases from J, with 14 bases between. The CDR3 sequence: CASSLNTGAYGYTF. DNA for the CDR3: TGTGCCAGCAGCCTGAACACAGGAGCCTATGGCTACACCTTC.

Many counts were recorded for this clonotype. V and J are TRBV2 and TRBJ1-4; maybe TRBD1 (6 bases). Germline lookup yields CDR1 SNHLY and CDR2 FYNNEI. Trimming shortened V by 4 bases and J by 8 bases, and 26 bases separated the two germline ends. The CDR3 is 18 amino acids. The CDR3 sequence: CASSGPTRDNGRGEKLFF. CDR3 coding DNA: TGTGCCAGCAGTGGCCCCACCCGGGACAACGGGCGGGGGGAAAAACTGTTTTTT.

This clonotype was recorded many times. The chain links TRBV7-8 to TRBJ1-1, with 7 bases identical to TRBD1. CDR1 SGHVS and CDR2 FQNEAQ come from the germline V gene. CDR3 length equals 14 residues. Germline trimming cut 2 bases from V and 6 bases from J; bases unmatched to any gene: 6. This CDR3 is CASSLRGQGAEAFF. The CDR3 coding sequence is TGTGCCAGCAGCTTAAGGGGGCAGGGCGCTGAAGCTTTCTTT.

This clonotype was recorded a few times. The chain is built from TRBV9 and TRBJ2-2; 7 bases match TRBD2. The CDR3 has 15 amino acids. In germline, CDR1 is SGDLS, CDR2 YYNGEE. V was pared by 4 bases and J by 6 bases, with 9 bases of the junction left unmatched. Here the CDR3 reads CASSPPTGGPGELFF. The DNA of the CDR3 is TGTGCCAGCAGCCCCCCCACGGGAGGCCCCGGGGAGCTGTTTTTT.

The DNA of the CDR3 is TGTGCCAGCAGCGCTACAGGGAGGGAAGCTTTCTTT. Translating it yields CASSATGREAFF. The genes are TRBV7-9 and TRBJ1-1; possibly TRBD1 for D (6 bases). The CDR3 extends over 12 amino acids. CDR1 SEHNR and CDR2 FQNEAQ come from the germline V gene (reference sequence). Trimming shortened V by 5 bases and J by 8 bases, and 12 bases separated the two germline ends.